A single T cell receptor (beta chain) is shown here with its context. Antigen specificity is unknown. These data belong to a study of shared clonotypes between healthy human individuals. Broader study findings: A few donors showed sharing of about 4.8% of naive CD4 clonotypes.

V lost 1 base and J lost 5, with 15 bases in between. Germline V gives CDR1 MDHEN, CDR2 SYDVKM. The CDR3 spans 16 residues. In the naive CD8 group, cells lacked CD45RO and were positively selected for CCR7, so terminally differentiated effector memory CD45RA+ cells were left out. TCRdb's copy holds only in-frame clones and misses some; the assay was immunoSEQ multiplex PCR. The top ten hold 1.5% to 2% of the sample, which has some 2.1 million clones, around 93% seen once. The sequenced sample was naive CD8+ T cells from PBMCs. This TCR was recovered from a man aged 18-30 years in good health. Some clones in this sample may be carry-over from other donors' samples. The chain carries TRBV28 and TRBJ2-4; possibly TRBD1 or TRBD2 for D (5 bases each). The CDR3 region has the DNA TGTGCCAGCAGTTTATTCCGGGGACCCTTTCAAAACATTCAGTACTTC. This codes for CASSLFRGPFQNIQYF.